This entry describes one T cell receptor (beta chain). As yet, its antigen is unknown. The sample holds other DNA sequences that translate to the same CDR3. CDR3 length: 12 amino acids. Germline assignment: CDR1 GTSNPN and CDR2 SVGIG (reference sequence). The V gene lost 0 bases and the J gene lost 4 bases, with 4 bases spanning the gap. This sample stems from a study of Ad26.COV2.S vaccination and SARS-CoV-2 variants. The sample's treatment: some 19 received Ad26.COV2.S at low or high dose, single or two shots; about 5 received placebo; per-sample allocation not given. Collection of samples fell on day 63 after the first vaccine or placebo injection. Ad26.COV2.S expressed prefusion-stabilized spike from the original Wuhan strain. Libraries were prepared by immunoSEQ multiplex PCR; TCRdb keeps only in-frame clonotypes and omits some of them. The table includes about 250,000 clones, approximately 87% detected once.

Study-level points and caveats: It was found that vaccine and placebo recipients had similar non-spike TCR breadth. Analyses of TCR breadth and depth may have underestimated total T cell responses. Relative to placebo recipients, vaccine recipients exhibited elevated spike-specific TCR breadth.

The material sequenced was peripheral blood, taken in a trial of Ad26.COV2.S vaccine versus placebo. The chain links TRBV30 to TRBJ1-3, with D uncertain. The source is a person aged 18-65 years who received the Ad26.COV2.S COVID-19 vaccine or a placebo. The CDR3 bases are TGTGCCTGGAGTGTGTCCGGAAACACCATATATTTT. Encoded protein: CAWSVSGNTIYF.